These 29 T cell receptor beta chains were all obtained from the same sample, sequenced in a study of cytomegalovirus exposure and HLA in healthy donors. The PCR ran on 60 Vbeta and 13 Jbeta primers. Assay used: immunoSEQ multiplex PCR; TCRdb lists only in-frame clones, some missing. The sample shows about 210,000 clones, around three quarters of them seen only once. Material for sequencing was PBMCs. The receptors originated from a woman between 25 and 40 years old in good health and CMV-seropositive.

The rearrangement joins TRBV10-3 to TRBJ1-4, with 9 bases identical to TRBD1. The CDR3 length is 15 residues. The V gene's germline CDR1 is ENHRY and CDR2 SYGVKD. V was clipped by 2 bases and J by 10 bases; unmatched bases: 8. The CDR3, as DNA: TGTGCCATCAGTGAGGCGGACAGGGGAAAGGGAAAACTGTTTTTT. Its protein product is CAISEADRGKGKLFF.

The gene calls are TRBV7-2 and TRBJ2-2; TRBD2 matches 10 bases. The CDR3 is made up of 18 amino acids. Germline loops: CDR1 SGHTA, CDR2 FQGNSA. V lost 4 bases, J lost 6 bases, and 14 bases stayed unmatched. CDR3 coding DNA: TGTGCCAGCAGCTCCGTGATTTTAGCGGGGGGCGGGGCCGGGGAGCTGTTTTTT. This sequence encodes CASSSVILAGGGAGELFF.

The J gene is TRBJ2-5, the V gene TRBV4-3; TRBD1 aligns across 8 bases. The CDR3 covers 15 residues. V was clipped by 2 bases and J by 5 bases; unmatched bases: 7. The germline V gene has CDR1 LGHNA and CDR2 YSLEER. The CDR3: CASSQFTGGMETQYF. DNA of the CDR3: TGCGCCAGCAGCCAATTTACAGGGGGTATGGAGACCCAGTACTTC.

J is TRBJ2-2 and V is TRBV4-1; tentative D call: TRBD2 (5 bases). The CDR3 runs 18 residues. Germline-derived CDR1 and CDR2 are MGHRA and YSYEKL. The V end was cut by 0 bases, the J end by 0 bases, with 14 bases between. The CDR3 DNA reads as TGCGCCAGCAGCCAAGAAGGAAGTAGCGCGTCGAACACCGGGGAGCTGTTTTTT. Translating it yields CASSQEGSSASNTGELFF.

This clone appeared a single time. This chain links TRBV7-9 with TRBJ2-3, with TRBD2 identical over 7 bases. Unmatched junction bases numbered 6, after V lost 2 bases and J lost 4 bases. The CDR3 consists of 15 residues. Germline-derived CDR1 and CDR2 are SEHNR and FQNEAQ (reference sequence). The CDR3: CASSLMWEGPDTQYF. For the CDR3, the DNA is TGTGCCAGCAGCTTAATGTGGGAGGGCCCAGATACGCAGTATTTT.

This clone showed up just once. The V and J genes are TRBV27 and TRBJ2-1; 10 bases line up with TRBD1. The CDR3 totals 14 residues. CDR1 and CDR2 from the germline V gene are MNHEY and SMNVEV (reference sequence). The V and J ends lost 6 bases and 4 bases, in that order; junction bases with no gene match: 3. The CDR3 loop is CASRTGGVYNEQFF. The CDR3 DNA sequence: TGTGCCAGCAGGACAGGGGGCGTATACAATGAGCAGTTCTTC.

This chain joins TRBV6-1 and TRBJ2-7, with D maybe TRBD2 (6 bases). The germline gives CDR1 MNHNS, CDR2 SASEGT. The CDR3 sequence is 16 residues long. The V gene lost 2 bases and the J gene lost 1 base, with 15 bases spanning the gap. The CDR3 DNA is TGTGCCAGCAGTGAATGGTCGATGGGGAGGTCCTACGAGCAGTACTTC. Translation: CASSEWSMGRSYEQYF.

A remark on this clone: The junction differs from germline at one of its ends, possibly a read error. This chain links TRBV7-9 with TRBJ1-4; tentative D call: TRBD1 (5 bases). This CDR3 contains 15 residues. Germline V gives CDR1 SEHNR, CDR2 FQNEAQ (reference sequence). The CDR3 DNA is TGTTCCAGCAGCTTAGGTTCAGGGCGTGATGAAAAACTGTTTTTT. Translation gives CSSSLGSGRDEKLFF.

The rearrangement joins TRBV21-1 to TRBJ2-7; the table assigns TRBD1, which was not confirmed against the DNA. TRBV21-1 is assigned pseudogene status. The CDR3 is 19 amino acids. CDR3 DNA sequence: TGTGCCAGCAGCAAAGGAGCCCCCTTTCAGGATCCACGCTCCTACGAGCAGTACTTC. Protein sequence: CASSKGAPFQDPRSYEQYF.

CDR3 region: CASSADRYTGELFF. The DNA for the CDR3 is TGTGCCAGCAGCGCGGACAGGTACACCGGGGAGCTGTTTTTT. The J gene is TRBJ2-2, the V gene TRBV9, with TRBD1 matching over 7 bases. The CDR3 spans 14 residues. V lost 3 bases, J lost 3 bases, and 2 bases stayed unmatched. CDR1 is SGDLS and CDR2 is YYNGEE in the germline V gene.

The chain employs TRBV5-1 and TRBJ2-7; 7 nucleotides align to TRBD2. The CDR3 contains 14 residues. Germline V gene data show CDR1 as SGHRS and CDR2 as YFSETQ. V shed 4 bases, J shed 0 bases, and the junction held 4 bases outside the gene matches. The CDR3: CASSQSGNSYEQYF. Written as DNA, the CDR3 is TGCGCCAGCAGCCAAAGCGGGAACTCCTACGAGCAGTACTTC.

CDR3 in amino acids: CASSLNGQTNEKLFF. The CDR3 DNA is TGTGCCAGCAGCTTAAACGGACAGACTAATGAAAAACTGTTTTTT. This chain connects TRBV7-2 to TRBJ1-4, with a weak D call TRBD1 (6 bases). Germline lookup yields CDR1 SGHTA and CDR2 FQGNSA. The V gene lost 2 bases and the J gene lost 2 bases, with 9 bases spanning the gap. CDR3 length: 15 amino acids.

This clone showed up just a few times. This sequence joins TRBV4-3 and TRBJ2-3; the D gene is possibly TRBD2 (7 bases). The CDR3 is made up of 16 amino acids. The V and J ends lost 3 bases and 2 bases respectively, with 15 bases between them. CDR1 and CDR2 from the germline V gene are LGHNA and YSLEER. The CDR3 DNA reads as TGCGCCAGCAGCCAGGGGGGGGGCGGCCACACAGATACGCAGTATTTT. Its protein is CASSQGGGGHTDTQYF.

The chain combines TRBV11-2 with TRBJ2-7; TRBD1 might be the D (7 bases). The CDR3 contains 17 residues. Per the germline V gene, CDR1 is SGHAT and CDR2 is FQNNGV. V was cut by 0 bases and J by 3 bases, with 18 bases left in between. The CDR3 sequence is CASSLDQGGRIYYEQYF. The CDR3 nucleotides read TGTGCCAGCAGCTTAGATCAGGGGGGCAGGATTTACTACGAGCAGTACTTC.

V is TRBV6-5 and J is TRBJ2-7, with D perhaps TRBD2 (6 bases). Per germline, CDR1 MNHEY and CDR2 SVGAGI. V lost 6 bases and J 3 bases, leaving 12 bases between the germline ends. CDR3 length: 13 amino acids. The CDR3 DNA sequence: TGTGCCAGCAGCCGGAGGGTTAACTACGAGCAGTACTTC. This encodes CASSRRVNYEQYF.

The chain links TRBV19 to TRBJ1-4; D perhaps matches TRBD1 (5 bases). The CDR3 runs 16 residues. Germline-derived CDR1 and CDR2 are LNHDA and SQIVND (reference sequence). The V end lost 3 bases, the J end lost 6 bases, and 17 bases lay between the germline ends. In nucleotides, the CDR3 is TGTGCCAGTAGTATTTTCCATGGGGCATGGGATGAAAAACTGTTTTTT. Translation: CASSIFHGAWDEKLFF.

Here the CDR3 DNA reads TGTGCCAGCAGAAAACTAGCGGGGGCAATCTCAGATACGCAGTATTTT. Residues: CASRKLAGAISDTQYF. The rearrangement links TRBV11-2 to TRBJ2-3, with 11 positions matching TRBD2. The CDR3 totals 16 residues. Trimming took 6 bases from V and 4 from J; bases not matched to a gene: 9. Germline loops: CDR1 SGHAT, CDR2 FQNNGV.

This clone appeared a few times. This chain connects TRBV30 to TRBJ2-7; D gene unclear. CDR1 is GTSNPN, CDR2 SVGIG, per germline (reference sequence). Trimming removed 4 bases at V and 0 bases at J, with 10 bases between. The CDR3 has 13 amino acids. The CDR3 loop reads CAWIPPSSYEQYF. The CDR3 DNA reads as TGTGCCTGGATCCCCCCGAGCTCCTACGAGCAGTACTTC.

The chain links TRBV11-2 to TRBJ2-2, with 9 bases identical to TRBD2. Germline trimming cut 6 bases from V and 0 bases from J; bases unmatched to any gene: 5. Germline V lookup: CDR1 SGHAT, CDR2 FQNNGV. The CDR3 runs to 16 residues. The CDR3 loop reads CASRISGGTNTGELFF. In nucleotides, the CDR3 is TGTGCCAGCAGGATTAGCGGGGGCACGAACACCGGGGAGCTGTTTTTT. Supplemented by reference TRBV11-2 and TRBJ2-2, the full variable domain reads EAGVAQSPRYKIIEKRQSVAFWCNPISGHATLYWYQQILGQGPKLLIQFQNNGVVDDSQLPKDRFSAERLKGVDSTLKIQPAKLEDSAVYLCASRISGGTNTGELFFGEGSRLTVL.

This clone has just a few counts. The gene calls are TRBV4-3 and TRBJ2-6; 8 bases agree with TRBD1. The germline gives CDR1 LGHNA, CDR2 YSLEER. The CDR3 spans 18 residues. V lost 4 bases, J lost 0 bases, and 8 bases stayed unmatched. The CDR3 region is CASSLWDRSDSGANVLTF. CDR3 nucleotides: TGCGCCAGCAGCCTGTGGGACAGGTCTGACTCTGGGGCCAACGTCCTGACTTTC.

The chain employs TRBV5-6 and TRBJ2-1, with 7 positions matching TRBD2. V lost 3 bases to trimming and J lost 8 bases; unmatched junction nucleotides: 11. CDR1 and CDR2 (germline): SGHDT, YYEEEE. The CDR3 is made up of 15 amino acids. In nucleotides, the CDR3 is TGTGCCAGCAGCTCCTGGGGGGAGGGCCGGGATGAGCAGTTCTTC. It translates to CASSSWGEGRDEQFF.

V is TRBV19 and J is TRBJ2-7; TRBD1 matches 9 bases. With 3 bases clipped from V and 5 bases from J, the junction kept 5 bases outside the gene matches. Germline values: CDR1 LNHDA, CDR2 SQIVND (reference sequence). This CDR3 is 14 amino acids long. CDR3 region: CASSIGQGRHEQYF. In DNA form, the CDR3 reads TGTGCCAGTAGTATTGGACAGGGGAGGCACGAGCAGTACTTC.

V is TRBV18 and J is TRBJ2-5, with 7 nucleotides matching TRBD2. The J call may be incorrect, as the DNA end agrees better with TRBJ2-7. Germline V gene data show CDR1 as KGHSH and CDR2 as LQKENI. This CDR3 contains 16 residues. CDR3 residues: CASSPRDAGVRVEQYF. DNA of the CDR3: TGTGCCAGCTCACCACGAGACGCGGGAGTTCGGGTCGAGCAGTACTTC.

V gene TRBV12-5 combines with J gene TRBJ1-5; D may be TRBD1 (5 bases). The CDR3 is made up of 18 amino acids. Deletions cut 4 bases from V and 0 bases from J, with 19 bases between. CDR1 and CDR2 (germline): LGHNT, FRNRAP. CDR3 coding DNA: TGTGCTAGTGGTTCCGACTCGGGGGTCAAGAATAGCAATCAGCCCCAGCATTTT. As protein: CASGSDSGVKNSNQPQHF.

The chain couples TRBV28 to TRBJ1-6, with 8 bases lining up with TRBD1. V lost 3 bases to trimming and J lost 6 bases; unmatched junction nucleotides: 7. Per germline, CDR1 MDHEN and CDR2 SYDVKM. The CDR3 contains 16 residues. The CDR3 sequence: CASSLGTGYGNSPLHF. CDR3 coding DNA: TGTGCCAGCAGTTTGGGGACAGGATATGGTAATTCACCCCTCCACTTT.

The chain recombines TRBV18 with TRBJ1-1; TRBD1 matches 9 bases. The CDR3 runs to 16 residues. Germline loops: CDR1 KGHSH, CDR2 LQKENI. V dropped 3 bases and J dropped 0; count of bases not matched to a gene: 5. The CDR3 here is CASSPLGQGLNTEAFF. In DNA, the CDR3 is TGTGCCAGCTCACCCCTGGGACAGGGTTTGAACACTGAAGCTTTCTTT.

V and J are TRBV27 and TRBJ2-3; 10 bases are a match to TRBD2. J gave up 1 base and V 5 bases, and 12 bases lay outside the gene matches. Germline CDR1 and CDR2: MNHEY and SMNVEV (reference sequence). The CDR3 is made up of 18 amino acids. The CDR3 protein is CASSPLGLASEGTDTQYF. The CDR3, as DNA: TGTGCCAGCAGTCCTCTGGGACTAGCGAGTGAGGGCACAGATACGCAGTATTTT.

The V call is TRBV9, the J call TRBJ2-1, with D possibly being TRBD2 (5 bases). V was pared by 4 bases and J by 4 bases, with 24 bases between. CDR1 SGDLS and CDR2 YYNGEE come from the germline V gene. This CDR3 has 18 residues. The CDR3, as DNA: TGTGCCAGCAGCCAAGGGATCCGGGATCCGGAGCGTTACAATGAGCAGTTCTTC. This encodes CASSQGIRDPERYNEQFF.

This chain connects TRBV14 to TRBJ1-1; no clear D. The V gene's germline CDR1 is SGHDN and CDR2 FVKESK. Trimming cost V 2 bases and J 8 bases, with 6 bases left between them. This CDR3 spans 11 amino acids. The CDR3 nucleotides are TGTGCCAGCAGCCAACTCAGAGAAGCTTTCTTT. It yields the protein CASSQLREAFF.